The subject of this entry is one T cell receptor beta chain. The data originate from a study of blood T cell repertoires in COVID-19. CDR1 is MNHNS and CDR2 is SASEGT in the germline V gene. V lost 4 bases and J 4 bases, leaving 16 bases between the germline ends. The CDR3 runs to 16 residues. Participants, roughly 18 to 100 years old, spanned under 30 US areas. Each participant's cohort was designated according to participant-reported clinical history. The study counted Cohort 3 donors as recovered given two negative PCRs, clearance, or symptom resolution. TCRdb's copy holds only in-frame clones and misses some; the assay was immunoSEQ multiplex PCR. The sample records roughly 400,000 clones, roughly 91% being singletons.

The sample consisted of PBMCs or T cells enriched from blood (not recorded which). The genes are TRBV6-1 and TRBJ2-2, with D unclear. This TCR came from a woman aged 30 to 39 who had recovered from COVID-19. In DNA form, the CDR3 reads TGTGCCAGCAGTGCGCCTGTCCCCGGTGCCACCGGGGAGCTGTTTTTT. Protein: CASSAPVPGATGELFF.